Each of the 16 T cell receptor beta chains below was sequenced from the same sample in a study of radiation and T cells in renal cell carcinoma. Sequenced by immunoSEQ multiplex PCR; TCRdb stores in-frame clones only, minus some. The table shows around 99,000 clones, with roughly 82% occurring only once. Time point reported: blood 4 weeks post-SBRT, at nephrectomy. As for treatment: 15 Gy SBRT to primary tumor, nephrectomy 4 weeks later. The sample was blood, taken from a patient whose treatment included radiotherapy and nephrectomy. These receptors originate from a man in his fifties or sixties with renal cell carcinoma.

The CDR3 protein is CASSFFRSGSGGNTIYF. CDR3 nucleotide sequence: TGTGCCAGCAGCTTTTTTCGGTCCGGCTCGGGGGGAAACACCATATATTTT. The gene calls are TRBV11-2 and TRBJ1-3; D is unresolved. The CDR3 sequence is 17 residues long. Germline-derived CDR1 and CDR2 are SGHAT and FQNNGV. V lost 3 bases and J lost 4, with 19 bases in between.

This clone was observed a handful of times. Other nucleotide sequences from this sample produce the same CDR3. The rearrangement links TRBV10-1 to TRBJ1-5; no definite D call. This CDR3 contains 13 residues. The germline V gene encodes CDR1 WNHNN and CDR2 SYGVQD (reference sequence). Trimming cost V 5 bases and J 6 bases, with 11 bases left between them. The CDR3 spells CASSTGVGQPQHF. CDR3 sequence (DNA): TGCGCCAGCAGTACCGGGGTAGGTCAGCCCCAGCATTTT.

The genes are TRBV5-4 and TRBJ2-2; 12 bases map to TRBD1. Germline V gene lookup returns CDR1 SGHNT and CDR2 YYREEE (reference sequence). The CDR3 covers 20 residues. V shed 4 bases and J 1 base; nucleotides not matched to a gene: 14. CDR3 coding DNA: TGTGCCAGCAGCACGGGACAGGGGGCGGGGTCCATACGGAACACCGGGGAGCTGTTTTTT. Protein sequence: CASSTGQGAGSIRNTGELFF.

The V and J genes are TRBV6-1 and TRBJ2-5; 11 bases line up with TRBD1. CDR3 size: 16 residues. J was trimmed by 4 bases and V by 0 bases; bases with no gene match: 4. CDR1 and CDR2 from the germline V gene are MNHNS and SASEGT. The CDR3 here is CASSEAGTGGRETQYF. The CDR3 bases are TGTGCCAGCAGTGAAGCAGGGACAGGGGGGAGAGAGACCCAGTACTTC.

In nucleotides, the CDR3 is TGTGCCAGCAGCGCTCCCCTGGTCCGCCCGGGAGGCTACACCTTC. Protein sequence: CASSAPLVRPGGYTF. The chain employs TRBV9 and TRBJ1-2, with D hard to call. Germline CDR1 reads SGDLS; CDR2 reads YYNGEE. CDR3 length equals 15 residues. V dropped 3 bases and J dropped 8 bases, with 20 bases sitting between them.

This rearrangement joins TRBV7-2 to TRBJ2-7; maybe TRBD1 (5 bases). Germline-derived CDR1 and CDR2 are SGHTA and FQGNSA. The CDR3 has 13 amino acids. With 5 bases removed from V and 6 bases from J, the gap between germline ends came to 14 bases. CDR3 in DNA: TGTGCCAGCAGCCCACAGGCGCAAAGCGAGCAGTACTTC. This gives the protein CASSPQAQSEQYF.

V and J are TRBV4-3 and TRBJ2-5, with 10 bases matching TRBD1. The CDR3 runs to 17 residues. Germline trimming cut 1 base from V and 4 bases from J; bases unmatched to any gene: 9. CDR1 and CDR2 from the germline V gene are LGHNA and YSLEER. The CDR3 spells CASSQGDRGGYGETQYF. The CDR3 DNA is TGCGCCAGCAGCCAAGGGGACAGGGGAGGGTACGGAGAGACCCAGTACTTC.

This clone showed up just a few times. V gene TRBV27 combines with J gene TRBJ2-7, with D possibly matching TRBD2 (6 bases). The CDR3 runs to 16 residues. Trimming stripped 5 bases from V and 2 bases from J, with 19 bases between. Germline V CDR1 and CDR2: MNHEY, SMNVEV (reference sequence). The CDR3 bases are TGTGCCAGCAGTCGCCTCTCCGGGACTGTGACCTACGAGCAGTACTTC. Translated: CASSRLSGTVTYEQYF.

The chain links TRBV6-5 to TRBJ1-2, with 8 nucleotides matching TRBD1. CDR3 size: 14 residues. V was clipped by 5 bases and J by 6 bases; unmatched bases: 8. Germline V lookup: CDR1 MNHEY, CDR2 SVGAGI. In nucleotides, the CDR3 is TGTGCCAGCAGTACAGGGGGAGGTCTTAATGGCTACACCTTC. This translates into CASSTGGGLNGYTF.

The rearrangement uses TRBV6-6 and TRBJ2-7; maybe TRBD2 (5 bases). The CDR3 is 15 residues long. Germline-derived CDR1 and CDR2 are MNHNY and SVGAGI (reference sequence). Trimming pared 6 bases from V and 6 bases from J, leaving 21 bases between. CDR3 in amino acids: CASRDSSQNSVEQYF. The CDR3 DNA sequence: TGTGCCAGCAGGGACTCTAGCCAGAACTCCGTCGAGCAGTACTTC.

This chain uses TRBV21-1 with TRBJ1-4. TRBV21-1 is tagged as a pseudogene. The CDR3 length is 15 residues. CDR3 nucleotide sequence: TGTGCCAGCAGCTCCCCGGAACGACGGAATGAAAAACTGTTTTTT. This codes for CASSSPERRNEKLFF.

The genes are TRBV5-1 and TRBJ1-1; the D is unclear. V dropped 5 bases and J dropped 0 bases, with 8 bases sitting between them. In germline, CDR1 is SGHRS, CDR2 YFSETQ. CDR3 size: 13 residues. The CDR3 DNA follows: TGCGCCAGCAGGGATCAGTTGAACACTGAAGCTTTCTTT. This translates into CASRDQLNTEAFF. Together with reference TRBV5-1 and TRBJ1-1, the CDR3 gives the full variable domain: KAGVTQTPRYLIKTRGQQVTLSCSPISGHRSVSWYQQTPGQGLQFLFEYFSETQRNKGNFPGRFSGRQFSNSRSEMNVSTLELGDSALYLCASRDQLNTEAFFGQGTRLTVV.

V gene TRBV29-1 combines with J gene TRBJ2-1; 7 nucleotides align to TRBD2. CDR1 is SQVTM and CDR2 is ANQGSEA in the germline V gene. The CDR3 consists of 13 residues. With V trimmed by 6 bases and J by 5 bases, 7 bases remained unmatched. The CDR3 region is CSVRWGGNNEQFF. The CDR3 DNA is TGCAGCGTCCGGTGGGGGGGGAACAATGAGCAGTTCTTC.

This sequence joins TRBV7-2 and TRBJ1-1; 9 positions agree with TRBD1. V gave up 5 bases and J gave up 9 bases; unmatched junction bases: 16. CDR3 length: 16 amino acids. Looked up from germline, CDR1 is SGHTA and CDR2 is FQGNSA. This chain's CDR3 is CASSPSPGQGVYQAFF. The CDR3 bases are TGTGCCAGCAGCCCCTCACCGGGACAGGGAGTTTATCAAGCTTTCTTT.

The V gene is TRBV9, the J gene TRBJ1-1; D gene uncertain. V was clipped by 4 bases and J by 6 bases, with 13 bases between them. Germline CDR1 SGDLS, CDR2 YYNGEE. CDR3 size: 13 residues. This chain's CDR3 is CASSPGPPAEAFF. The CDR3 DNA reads TGTGCCAGCAGCCCAGGACCCCCCGCTGAAGCTTTCTTT. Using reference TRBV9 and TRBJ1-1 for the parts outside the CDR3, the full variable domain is DSGVTQTPKHLITATGQRVTLRCSPRSGDLSVYWYQQSLDQGLQFLIQYYNGEERAKGNILERFSAQQFPDLHSELNLSSLELGDSALYFCASSPGPPAEAFFGQGTRLTVV.

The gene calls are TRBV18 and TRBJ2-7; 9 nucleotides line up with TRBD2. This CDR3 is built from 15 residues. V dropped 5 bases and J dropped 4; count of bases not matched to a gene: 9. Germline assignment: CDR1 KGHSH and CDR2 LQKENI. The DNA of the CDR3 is TGTGCCAGCTCAACTAGCGGGCTTGCGGCGTACGAGCAGTACTTC. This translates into CASSTSGLAAYEQYF.